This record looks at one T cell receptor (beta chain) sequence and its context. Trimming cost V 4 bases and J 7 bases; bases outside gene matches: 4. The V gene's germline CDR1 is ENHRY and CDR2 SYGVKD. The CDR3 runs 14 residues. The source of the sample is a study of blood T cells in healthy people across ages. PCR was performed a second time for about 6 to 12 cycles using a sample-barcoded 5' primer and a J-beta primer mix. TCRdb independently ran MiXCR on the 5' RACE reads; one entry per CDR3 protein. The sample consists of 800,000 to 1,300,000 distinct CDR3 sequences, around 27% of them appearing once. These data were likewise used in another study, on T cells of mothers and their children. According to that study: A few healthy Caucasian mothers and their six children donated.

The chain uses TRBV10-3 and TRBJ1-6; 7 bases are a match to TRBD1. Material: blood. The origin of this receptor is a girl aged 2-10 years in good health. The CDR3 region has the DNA TGTGCCATCAGTGTGGGACAGAACAATTCACCCCTCCACTTT. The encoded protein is CAISVGQNNSPLHF.